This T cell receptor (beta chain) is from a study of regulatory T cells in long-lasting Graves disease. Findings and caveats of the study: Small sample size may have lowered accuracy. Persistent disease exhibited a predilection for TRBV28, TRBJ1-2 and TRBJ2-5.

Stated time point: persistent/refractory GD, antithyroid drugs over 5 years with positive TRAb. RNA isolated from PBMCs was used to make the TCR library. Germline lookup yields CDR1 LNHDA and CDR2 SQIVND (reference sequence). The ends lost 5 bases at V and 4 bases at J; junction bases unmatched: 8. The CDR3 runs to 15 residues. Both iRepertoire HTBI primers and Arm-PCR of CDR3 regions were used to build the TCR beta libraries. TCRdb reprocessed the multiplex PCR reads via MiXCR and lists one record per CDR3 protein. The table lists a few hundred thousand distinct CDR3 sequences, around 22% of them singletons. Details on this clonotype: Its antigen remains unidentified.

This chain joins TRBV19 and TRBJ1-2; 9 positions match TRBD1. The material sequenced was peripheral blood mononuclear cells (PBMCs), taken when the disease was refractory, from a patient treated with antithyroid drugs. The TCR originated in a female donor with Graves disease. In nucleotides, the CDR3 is TGTGCCAGTAGTTCGGCTGGACAGGGGAGCTATGGCTACACCTTC. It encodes CASSSAGQGSYGYTF.